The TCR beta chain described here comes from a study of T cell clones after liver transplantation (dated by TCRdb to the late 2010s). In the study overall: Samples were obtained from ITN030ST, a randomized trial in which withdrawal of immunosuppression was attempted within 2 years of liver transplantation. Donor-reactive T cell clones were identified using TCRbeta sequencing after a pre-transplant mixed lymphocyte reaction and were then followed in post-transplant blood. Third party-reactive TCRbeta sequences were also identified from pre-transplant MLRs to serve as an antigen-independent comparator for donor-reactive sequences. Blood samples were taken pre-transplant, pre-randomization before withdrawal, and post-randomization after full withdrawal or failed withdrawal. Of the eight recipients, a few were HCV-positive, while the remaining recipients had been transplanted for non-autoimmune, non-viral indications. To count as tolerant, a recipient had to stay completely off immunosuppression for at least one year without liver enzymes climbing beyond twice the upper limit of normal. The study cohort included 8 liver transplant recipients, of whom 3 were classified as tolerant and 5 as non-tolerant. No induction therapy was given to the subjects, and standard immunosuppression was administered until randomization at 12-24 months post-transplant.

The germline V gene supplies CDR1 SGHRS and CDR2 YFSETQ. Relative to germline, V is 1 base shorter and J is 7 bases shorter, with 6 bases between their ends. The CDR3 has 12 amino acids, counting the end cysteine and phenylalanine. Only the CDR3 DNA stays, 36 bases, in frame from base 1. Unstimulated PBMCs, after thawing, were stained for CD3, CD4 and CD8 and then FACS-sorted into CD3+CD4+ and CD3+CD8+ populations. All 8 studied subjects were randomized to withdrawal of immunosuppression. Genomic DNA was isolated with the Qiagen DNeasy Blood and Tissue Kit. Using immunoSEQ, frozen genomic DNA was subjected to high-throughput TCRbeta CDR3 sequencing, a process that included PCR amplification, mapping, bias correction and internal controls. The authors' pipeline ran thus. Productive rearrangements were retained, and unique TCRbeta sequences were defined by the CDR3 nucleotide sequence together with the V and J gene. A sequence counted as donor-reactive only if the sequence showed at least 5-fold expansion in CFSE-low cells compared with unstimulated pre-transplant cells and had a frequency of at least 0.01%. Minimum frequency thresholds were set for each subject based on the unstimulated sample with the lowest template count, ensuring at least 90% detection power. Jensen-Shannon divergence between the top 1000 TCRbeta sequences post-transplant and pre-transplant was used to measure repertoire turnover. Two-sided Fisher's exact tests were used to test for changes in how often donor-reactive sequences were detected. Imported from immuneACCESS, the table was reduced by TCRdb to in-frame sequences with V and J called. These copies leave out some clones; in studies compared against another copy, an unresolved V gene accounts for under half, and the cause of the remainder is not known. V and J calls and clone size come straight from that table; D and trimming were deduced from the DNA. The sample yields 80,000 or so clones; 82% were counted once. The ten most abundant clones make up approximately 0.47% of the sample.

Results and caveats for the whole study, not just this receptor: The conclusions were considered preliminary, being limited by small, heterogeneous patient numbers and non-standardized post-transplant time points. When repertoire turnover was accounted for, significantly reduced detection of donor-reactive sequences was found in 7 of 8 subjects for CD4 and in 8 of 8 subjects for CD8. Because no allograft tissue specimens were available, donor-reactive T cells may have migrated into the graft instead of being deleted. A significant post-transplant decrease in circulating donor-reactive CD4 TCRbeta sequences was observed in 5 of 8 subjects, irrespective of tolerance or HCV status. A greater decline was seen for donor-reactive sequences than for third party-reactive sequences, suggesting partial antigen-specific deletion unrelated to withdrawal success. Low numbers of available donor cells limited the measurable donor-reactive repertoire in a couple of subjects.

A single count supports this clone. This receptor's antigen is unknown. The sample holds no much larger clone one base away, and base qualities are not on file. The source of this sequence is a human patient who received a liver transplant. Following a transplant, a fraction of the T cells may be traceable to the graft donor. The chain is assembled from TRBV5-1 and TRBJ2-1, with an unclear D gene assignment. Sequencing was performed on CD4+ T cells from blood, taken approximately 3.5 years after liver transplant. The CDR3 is CASSLKRNEQFF. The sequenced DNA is TGCGCCAGCAGCTTGAAAAGGAATGAGCAGTTCTTC.